Presented here are 30 T cell receptor beta chains from one specimen sequenced in a study of blood T cell repertoires in COVID-19 (dated by TCRdb to the early 2020s). Libraries were made using the immunoSEQ multiplex PCR assay. Imported from immuneACCESS, the table was reduced by TCRdb to in-frame sequences with V and J called. These copies leave out some clones; in studies compared against another copy, an unresolved V gene accounts for under half, and the cause of the remainder is not known. In this sample the table shows approximately 400,000 clones, around 90% of which occur a single time. The biggest ten clones account for more than 0.95% of the sample. Sequenced material: peripheral blood. These receptors were collected from a man between 40 and 49 years old with acute or convalescent COVID-19.

The gene calls are TRBV5-1 and TRBJ1-3; 7 bases align to TRBD1. This CDR3 has 17 residues. Trimming at V came to 4 bases and at J to 1 base, leaving 11 bases not matched to a gene. CDR1 is SGHRS and CDR2 is YFSETQ in the germline V gene. The CDR3 DNA follows: TGCGCCAGCAGCCTGGACCGACAGGGTTTATCTGGAAACACCATATATTTT. As protein: CASSLDRQGLSGNTIYF.

This clone was seen a few times. The chain combines TRBV28 with TRBJ1-4; D call uncertain. Trimming stripped 2 bases from V and 3 bases from J, with 7 bases between. The CDR3 has 14 residues. Germline CDR1 reads MDHEN; CDR2 reads SYDVKM. The CDR3 nucleotides read TGTGCCAGCAGTTTAAGTGTAGCTAATGAAAAACTGTTTTTT. Translated: CASSLSVANEKLFF.

Only one count was recorded for this clone. This chain connects TRBV14 to TRBJ1-2; 8 nucleotides align to TRBD1. The germline gives CDR1 SGHDN, CDR2 FVKESK. The CDR3 covers 15 residues. The ends lost 4 bases at V and 4 bases at J; junction bases unmatched: 8. Here the CDR3 DNA reads TGTGCCAGCAGCCCCCTCGGACAGGGCGTCTATGGCTACACCTTC. Translation: CASSPLGQGVYGYTF.

The rearrangement uses TRBV18 and TRBJ2-7; 10 bases fit TRBD2. The CDR3 sequence is 15 residues long. In germline, CDR1 is KGHSH, CDR2 LQKENI. V was pared by 2 bases and J by 3 bases, with 4 bases of the junction left unmatched. The CDR3 loop reads CASSPTASGGYEQYF. CDR3 bases: TGTGCCAGCTCACCAACAGCTAGCGGGGGCTACGAGCAGTACTTC. The whole variable domain, filled in from reference TRBV18 and TRBJ2-7, reads NAGVMQNPRHLVRRRGQEARLRCSPMKGHSHVYWYRQLPEEGLKFMVYLQKENIIDESGMPKERFSAEFPKEGPSILRIQQVVRGDSAAYFCASSPTASGGYEQYFGPGTRLTVT.

The chain couples TRBV5-4 to TRBJ2-1; 7 bases agree with TRBD2. J gave up 9 bases and V 0 bases, and 3 bases lay outside the gene matches. The CDR3 spans 13 residues. Germline V gene lookup returns CDR1 SGHNT and CDR2 YYREEE (reference sequence). CDR3 nucleotide sequence: TGTGCCAGCAGCTTGGATCGCGGGGGTGAGCAGTTCTTC. Translated: CASSLDRGGEQFF.

The rearrangement joins TRBV6-5 to TRBJ2-7; possible D gene TRBD2, 6 bases. Germline V gene sequence: CDR1 MNHEY, CDR2 SVGAGI. The CDR3 contains 15 residues. V gave up 5 bases and J gave up 4 bases, with 18 bases separating them. CDR3 protein: CASSNSGPAGYEQYF. For the CDR3, the DNA is TGTGCCAGCAGTAATAGTGGCCCCGCGGGATACGAGCAGTACTTC.

The J gene is TRBJ1-6, the V gene TRBV4-3; D ambiguous. This CDR3 has 17 residues. CDR1 is LGHNA and CDR2 is YSLEER in the germline V gene. V lost 0 bases and J 7 bases, leaving 16 bases between the germline ends. Here the CDR3 reads CASSQDRLPGGNSPLHF. The CDR3 DNA reads as TGCGCCAGCAGCCAAGATCGTCTCCCAGGTGGGAATTCACCCCTCCACTTT.

DNA of the CDR3: TGTGCCTGGAGCCGAGGGGGAACGAACACTGAAGCTTTCTTT. Amino acid sequence: CAWSRGGTNTEAFF. The rearrangement links TRBV30 to TRBJ1-1; D may be TRBD1 (6 bases). The CDR3 is 14 amino acids. Germline CDR1 is GTSNPN and CDR2 is SVGIG (reference sequence). Trimming stripped 3 bases from V and 1 base from J, with 12 bases between.

V and J are TRBV15 and TRBJ1-1, with 8 nucleotides matching TRBD1. The J segment lost 8 bases and the V segment lost 9 bases, leaving 8 bases of the junction unmatched. The CDR3 covers 12 residues. Germline CDR1 reads LNHNV; CDR2 reads YYDKDF (reference sequence). The CDR3 DNA reads TGTGCCACAAATCAGGGGGCAGGGGAAGCTTTCTTT. Its protein is CATNQGAGEAFF.

This chain joins TRBV5-4 and TRBJ2-3; tentatively, D is TRBD2 (6 bases). The CDR3 is 15 amino acids. The germline CDR1 and CDR2 sequences are SGHNT and YYREEE (reference sequence). V was cut by 4 bases and J by 4 bases, with 16 bases left in between. This CDR3 reads CASSRTGDIPDTQYF. Written as DNA, the CDR3 is TGTGCCAGCAGCCGGACGGGAGATATCCCAGATACGCAGTATTTT.

CDR3 residues: CASSQRGGDEKLFF. CDR3 DNA sequence: TGCGCCAGCAGCCAGAGGGGAGGGGATGAAAAACTGTTTTTT. This chain connects TRBV4-3 to TRBJ1-4; tentatively, D is TRBD1 (5 bases). The V and J ends lost 3 bases and 6 bases respectively, with 11 bases between them. CDR1 is LGHNA, CDR2 YSLEER, per germline. The CDR3 extends over 14 amino acids.

The gene calls are TRBV7-9 and TRBJ1-1; no reliable D call. V gave up 5 bases and J gave up 0 bases, with 13 bases separating them. Germline V CDR1 and CDR2: SEHNR, FQNEAQ (reference sequence). This CDR3 has 15 amino acids. CDR3 nucleotides: TGTGCCAGCAGCCTTCTCGAGGGAGTGAACACTGAAGCTTTCTTT. The encoded protein is CASSLLEGVNTEAFF.

The V call is TRBV27, the J call TRBJ2-6; D is uncertain. Germline V lookup: CDR1 MNHEY, CDR2 SMNVEV (reference sequence). V was pared by 7 bases and J by 0 bases, with 13 bases between. CDR3 length: 16 amino acids. CDR3 sequence: CASKPRSASGANVLTF. As DNA, the CDR3 is TGTGCCAGCAAACCTAGGTCCGCCTCTGGGGCCAACGTCCTGACTTTC.

The chain combines TRBV11-2 with TRBJ1-3; D uncertain. This CDR3 spans 14 amino acids. V gave up 4 bases and J gave up 2 bases, with 9 bases separating them. Germline V gene data show CDR1 as SGHAT and CDR2 as FQNNGV. The CDR3 reads CASSSVTTGNTIYF. In nucleotides, the CDR3 is TGTGCCAGCAGCTCAGTCACTACTGGAAACACCATATATTTT.

As to this clone: One junction end disagrees with the germline gene, perhaps due to a read error. CDR3 sequence (DNA): TGTGCCAGCAGAGCGCGAGGGGGCTATGACTACACCTTC. Translating it yields CASRARGGYDYTF. The chain recombines TRBV27 with TRBJ1-2; TRBD1 agrees at 7 bases. Germline V CDR1 and CDR2: MNHEY, SMNVEV (reference sequence). This CDR3 is built from 13 residues.

CDR3 region: CASSTGTGVETQYF. DNA of the CDR3: TGTGCCAGCAGTACCGGGACAGGGGTGGAGACCCAGTACTTC. The V call is TRBV28, the J call TRBJ2-5, with 10 bases aligning to TRBD1. CDR3 length: 14 amino acids. J gave up 5 bases and V 5 bases, and 5 bases lay outside the gene matches. Per the germline V gene, CDR1 is MDHEN and CDR2 is SYDVKM.

The rearrangement joins TRBV15 to TRBJ2-1; TRBD1 agrees at 8 bases. The V gene's germline CDR1 is LNHNV and CDR2 YYDKDF (reference sequence). V gave up 5 bases and J gave up 0 bases; unmatched junction bases: 6. The CDR3 is 16 residues long. The CDR3 protein is CATSGWTGSSYNEQFF. The CDR3 DNA reads as TGTGCCACCAGCGGGTGGACAGGGAGCTCCTACAATGAGCAGTTCTTC. The full variable domain, in which reference TRBV15 and TRBJ2-1 provide the parts outside the CDR3, is DAMVIQNPRYQVTQFGKPVTLSCSQTLNHNVMYWYQQKSSQAPKLLFHYYDKDFNNEADTPDNFQSRRPNTSFCFLDIRSPGLGDTAMYLCATSGWTGSSYNEQFFGPGTRLTVL.

The chain recombines TRBV20-1 with TRBJ2-7; D is unresolved. The CDR3 sequence is 10 residues long. Trimming removed 0 bases at V and 13 bases at J, with 10 bases between. Germline V lookup: CDR1 DFQATT, CDR2 SNEGSKA (reference sequence). CDR3 sequence reads: CSARDSNPYF. CDR3 DNA sequence: TGCAGTGCTAGAGATAGTAACCCCTACTTC.

This rearrangement joins TRBV30 to TRBJ1-2; 9 bases are shared with TRBD1. Germline V gives CDR1 GTSNPN, CDR2 SVGIG (reference sequence). The junction had 8 bases not matched to a gene; V was cut back by 0 bases and J by 6 bases. CDR3 size: 15 residues. CDR3 protein: CAWSVPTGGLDGYTF. The DNA for the CDR3 is TGTGCCTGGAGTGTTCCCACAGGGGGCTTGGATGGCTACACCTTC.

This chain uses TRBV28 with TRBJ1-4; 9 bases match TRBD1. V dropped 2 bases and J dropped 4; count of bases not matched to a gene: 2. The CDR3 is made up of 15 amino acids. Germline CDR1 reads MDHEN; CDR2 reads SYDVKM. This chain's CDR3 is CASSLAGQGNEKLFF. CDR3 nucleotide sequence: TGTGCCAGCAGTTTAGCGGGACAGGGTAATGAAAAACTGTTTTTT. Using reference TRBV28 and TRBJ1-4 for the parts outside the CDR3, the full variable domain is DVKVTQSSRYLVKRTGEKVFLECVQDMDHENMFWYRQDPGLGLRLIYFSYDVKMKEKGDIPEGYSVSREKKERFSLILESASTNQTSMYLCASSLAGQGNEKLFFGSGTQLSVL.

The rearrangement uses TRBV5-4 and TRBJ2-7, with TRBD1 identical over 8 bases. Germline trimming cut 2 bases from V and 6 bases from J; bases unmatched to any gene: 4. Germline V gives CDR1 SGHNT, CDR2 YYREEE (reference sequence). This CDR3 spans 13 amino acids. The CDR3 region is CASSLYGQGEQYF. CDR3 coding DNA: TGTGCCAGCAGCTTATATGGACAGGGCGAGCAGTACTTC. The full variable domain, completed using reference TRBV5-4 and TRBJ2-7, is ETGVTQSPTHLIKTRGQQVTLRCSSQSGHNTVSWYQQALGQGPQFIFQYYREEENGRGNFPPRFSGLQFPNYSSELNVNALELDDSALYLCASSLYGQGEQYFGPGTRLTVT.

The V call is TRBV28, the J call TRBJ1-4; TRBD1 might be the D (6 bases). V dropped 6 bases and J dropped 14 bases, with 13 bases sitting between them. The germline CDR1 and CDR2 sequences are MDHEN and SYDVKM. The CDR3 is 11 amino acids. CDR3 in DNA: TGTGCCAGCAGGCAGGGGCTCCGGCTGTTTTTT. Protein: CASRQGLRLFF.

This clone was counted a single time. V is TRBV28 and J is TRBJ2-4; possible D gene TRBD2, 7 bases. Trimming stripped 5 bases from V and 0 bases from J, with 14 bases between. The CDR3 totals 16 residues. Germline V gene data show CDR1 as MDHEN and CDR2 as SYDVKM. CDR3 protein: CASSGRGRLAKNIQYF. CDR3 coding DNA: TGTGCCAGCAGTGGGCGGGGGCGTCTAGCCAAAAACATTCAGTACTTC. Looking up the rest from reference TRBV28 and TRBJ2-4 gives the full variable domain: DVKVTQSSRYLVKRTGEKVFLECVQDMDHENMFWYRQDPGLGLRLIYFSYDVKMKEKGDIPEGYSVSREKKERFSLILESASTNQTSMYLCASSGRGRLAKNIQYFGAGTRLSVL.

This clone was seen only a few times. The DNA of the CDR3 is TGTGCCAGCAGTGAGAATTCGCAGGGGACCTTCTATGGCTACACCTTC. Amino acids: CASSENSQGTFYGYTF. This rearrangement joins TRBV6-4 to TRBJ1-2, with D perhaps TRBD1 (6 bases). The CDR3 runs 16 residues. Germline V lookup: CDR1 MRHNA, CDR2 SNTAGT. Trimming removed 3 bases at V and 4 bases at J, with 18 bases between.

The rearrangement links TRBV4-1 to TRBJ1-3, with unresolved D. Germline V gene sequence: CDR1 MGHRA, CDR2 YSYEKL. V lost 2 bases and J lost 3, with 14 bases in between. This CDR3 is 16 amino acids long. The CDR3 loop is CASSQRPEGGGNTIYF. Here the CDR3 DNA reads TGCGCCAGCAGCCAACGCCCCGAAGGCGGTGGAAACACCATATATTTT.

The chain carries TRBV15 and TRBJ1-6; the match to TRBD1 covers 7 bases. The CDR3 runs to 16 residues. CDR1 LNHNV and CDR2 YYDKDF come from the germline V gene (reference sequence). After removal of 1 base from V and 7 bases from J, the junction contained 7 bases not matched to a gene. The CDR3 DNA reads as TGTGCCACCAGCAGAGTCCTGGGACAGTCCAATTCACCCCTCCACTTT. It specifies CATSRVLGQSNSPLHF.

To note about this clone: At the DNA level, this CDR3 is encoded by other sequences in the same sample as well. V usage is TRBV5-1 and J usage is TRBJ2-7; 11 bases map to TRBD1. This CDR3 is 14 amino acids long. CDR1 SGHRS and CDR2 YFSETQ come from the germline V gene. The ends lost 4 bases at V and 3 bases at J; junction bases unmatched: 3. The CDR3 reads CASSAGQGGYEQYF. CDR3 in DNA: TGCGCCAGCAGCGCGGGACAGGGGGGCTACGAGCAGTACTTC.

The chain is built from TRBV5-5 and TRBJ1-5, with 11 bases fitting TRBD1. The V and J ends lost 4 bases and 4 bases, in that order; junction bases with no gene match: 4. The CDR3 consists of 15 residues. Looked up from germline, CDR1 is SGHKS and CDR2 is YYEKEE (reference sequence). CDR3 in amino acids: CASSRTGGRNQPQHF. The CDR3 DNA follows: TGTGCCAGCAGCAGGACAGGGGGCCGAAATCAGCCCCAGCATTTT.

The chain is built from TRBV2 and TRBJ1-5; 7 bases fit TRBD1. V trimming: 6 bases; J trimming: 2 bases; junction bases outside the gene matches: 7. The CDR3 covers 15 residues. The germline CDR1 and CDR2 sequences are SNHLY and FYNNEI. CDR3 in DNA: TGTGCCAGCAGGCCAGGGGGGAGACGCAATCAGCCCCAGCATTTT. Its translation is CASRPGGRRNQPQHF.

This rearrangement joins TRBV11-3 to TRBJ2-1, with D possibly TRBD1 on 6 matching bases. V was cut by 5 bases and J by 13 bases, with 15 bases left in between. The CDR3 is 12 residues long. Germline V lookup: CDR1 SGHNT, CDR2 YENEEA. As DNA, the CDR3 is TGTGCCAGCAGCGAAAGCAACAGGGTACAGTTCTTC. This encodes CASSESNRVQFF.